These T cell receptor beta chains were read from a single sample in a study of human T cells and chemical hapten exposure. One entry per CDR3 protein results from TCRdb running MiXCR on the RACE reads. Here the sample spans some 57,000 distinct CDR3 sequences, roughly 9% being singletons. The sample in question was whole blood, obtained in connection with sensitization to the hapten diphenylcyclopropenone (DPC). The receptors stem from a woman aged 25 to 39 with alopecia areata. Some clones in this sample may be carry-over from other donors' samples. Both conserved end residues are trimmed from each CDR3. Fields, in order: V gene, D gene, J gene, CDR3 protein. D genes are given only for firm matches.

>TRBV18|.|TRBJ1-5
ASSPGTDLNQPQH
>TRBV4-2|.|TRBJ1-5
ASSQGRNDQPQH
>TRBV20-1|TRBD1|TRBJ1-5
SARDPGGNNQPQH
>TRBV28|.|TRBJ1-1
ASSLGSNTEAF
>TRBV10-3|.|TRBJ2-3
AIRDTDTQY
>TRBV5-1|.|TRBJ2-7
ASSLYSGATIEQY
>TRBV29-1|TRBD2|TRBJ2-3
TFSGGLTDTQY
>TRBV29-1|TRBD1|TRBJ2-7
SVVKLRDRSYEQY
>TRBV12-3/TRBV12-4|TRBD1|TRBJ1-1
ASSRQGVSTEAF
>TRBV19|TRBD1|TRBJ1-5
ASSIWTGDQPQH
>TRBV5-4|TRBD2|TRBJ2-5
ASSSGLAGGRETQY
>TRBV3-1|.|TRBJ1-1
ASSQDMGGDTEAF
>TRBV29-1|.|TRBJ2-1
SVGLDNEQF
>TRBV12-3/TRBV12-4|.|TRBJ2-3
ASSADVNGYRTQY
>TRBV6-2/TRBV6-3|.|TRBJ1-1
ASSEQATEAF
>TRBV7-2|.|TRBJ2-4
ASSSVRGSPSRGW
>TRBV7-2|.|TRBJ2-7
ASSSAPGAAYEQY
>TRBV7-2|.|TRBJ2-7
ASSLRPGSYEQY
>TRBV7-4|.|TRBJ2-3
ASSMILGAGTDTQY
>TRBV4-3|.|TRBJ2-1
ASSQEDREGNEQF
>TRBV3-1|TRBD1|TRBJ1-2
ASSHRTGILDYGYT
>TRBV15|TRBD2|TRBJ2-3
ATSRDSLAGAPDTQY
>TRBV12-3/TRBV12-4|.|TRBJ2-3
ASSPGRRVTDTQY
>TRBV5-6|.|TRBJ1-2
ASSLERNYGYT
>TRBV28|.|TRBJ1-5
ASIGGGNQPQH
>TRBV19|.|TRBJ1-5
ASSIDDRNNQPQH
>TRBV4-2|TRBD1|TRBJ1-1
ASSQVQDRDAF
>TRBV6-6|.|TRBJ1-4
ASSYGVPSGARSELF
>TRBV25-1|.|TRBJ1-2
ASSSGVRYYGYT
>TRBV27|TRBD1|TRBJ2-1
ASSFWDRVDEQF
>TRBV6-2/TRBV6-3|TRBD2|TRBJ2-5
ASSFRELAGEETQY
>TRBV5-4|.|TRBJ2-5
ASSLRLGRQETQY
>TRBV6-2/TRBV6-3|TRBD1|TRBJ1-6
ASSPTGTGNSPLH
>TRBV20-1|.|TRBJ1-5
SALRPNQPQH
>TRBV5-1|TRBD1|TRBJ2-3
ASSSGQGGTDTQY
>TRBV5-1|TRBD1|TRBJ1-2
ASSSMTGTGESYGYT
>TRBV7-9|.|TRBJ1-6
ASSFGQDGSPLH
>TRBV7-2|TRBD2|TRBJ2-1
ASTVVSGGARQQF
>TRBV12-3/TRBV12-4|.|TRBJ2-7
ASSFRLGRGEQY
>TRBV27|TRBD1|TRBJ1-2
ASSPGQGITYGYT
>TRBV10-3|.|TRBJ2-7
AISEGQPYEQY
>TRBV6-6|.|TRBJ2-7
ASSYVISYEQY
>TRBV29-1|.|TRBJ2-7
SVRDKGEQY
>TRBV19|TRBD1|TRBJ1-5
ASSMGQGSGQPQH
>TRBV15|.|TRBJ2-7
ATSSGTYEQY
>TRBV12-3/TRBV12-4|.|TRBJ1-5
ASSPDSLHYSNQPQH
>TRBV5-6|TRBD1|TRBJ1-4
ASTSSGDRVSGKLF
>TRBV6-2/TRBV6-3|TRBD1|TRBJ1-5
ASSYTDREYNQPQH
>TRBV20-1|TRBD2|TRBJ2-7
SASGGVAEQY
>TRBV7-8|.|TRBJ2-6
ASRQTWTDSGANVLT
>TRBV2|.|TRBJ1-3
ASSERLSGSGNTIY
>TRBV28|.|TRBJ1-5
ASSSRTTGQPQH
>TRBV4-1|TRBD1|TRBJ1-1
ASSQTPGGVTEAF
>TRBV10-3|.|TRBJ1-5
AITPGVNQPQH